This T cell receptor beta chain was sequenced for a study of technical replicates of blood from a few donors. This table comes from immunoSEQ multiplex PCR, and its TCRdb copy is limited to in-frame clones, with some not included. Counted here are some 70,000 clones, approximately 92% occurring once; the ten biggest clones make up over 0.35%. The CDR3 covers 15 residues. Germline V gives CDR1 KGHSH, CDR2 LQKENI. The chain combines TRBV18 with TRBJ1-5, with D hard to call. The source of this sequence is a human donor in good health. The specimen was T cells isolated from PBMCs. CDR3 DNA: TGTGCTACCTCCGAAACCGGGGAGGGCATCATACCCCAGCATTTT. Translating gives CATSETGEGIIPQHF.